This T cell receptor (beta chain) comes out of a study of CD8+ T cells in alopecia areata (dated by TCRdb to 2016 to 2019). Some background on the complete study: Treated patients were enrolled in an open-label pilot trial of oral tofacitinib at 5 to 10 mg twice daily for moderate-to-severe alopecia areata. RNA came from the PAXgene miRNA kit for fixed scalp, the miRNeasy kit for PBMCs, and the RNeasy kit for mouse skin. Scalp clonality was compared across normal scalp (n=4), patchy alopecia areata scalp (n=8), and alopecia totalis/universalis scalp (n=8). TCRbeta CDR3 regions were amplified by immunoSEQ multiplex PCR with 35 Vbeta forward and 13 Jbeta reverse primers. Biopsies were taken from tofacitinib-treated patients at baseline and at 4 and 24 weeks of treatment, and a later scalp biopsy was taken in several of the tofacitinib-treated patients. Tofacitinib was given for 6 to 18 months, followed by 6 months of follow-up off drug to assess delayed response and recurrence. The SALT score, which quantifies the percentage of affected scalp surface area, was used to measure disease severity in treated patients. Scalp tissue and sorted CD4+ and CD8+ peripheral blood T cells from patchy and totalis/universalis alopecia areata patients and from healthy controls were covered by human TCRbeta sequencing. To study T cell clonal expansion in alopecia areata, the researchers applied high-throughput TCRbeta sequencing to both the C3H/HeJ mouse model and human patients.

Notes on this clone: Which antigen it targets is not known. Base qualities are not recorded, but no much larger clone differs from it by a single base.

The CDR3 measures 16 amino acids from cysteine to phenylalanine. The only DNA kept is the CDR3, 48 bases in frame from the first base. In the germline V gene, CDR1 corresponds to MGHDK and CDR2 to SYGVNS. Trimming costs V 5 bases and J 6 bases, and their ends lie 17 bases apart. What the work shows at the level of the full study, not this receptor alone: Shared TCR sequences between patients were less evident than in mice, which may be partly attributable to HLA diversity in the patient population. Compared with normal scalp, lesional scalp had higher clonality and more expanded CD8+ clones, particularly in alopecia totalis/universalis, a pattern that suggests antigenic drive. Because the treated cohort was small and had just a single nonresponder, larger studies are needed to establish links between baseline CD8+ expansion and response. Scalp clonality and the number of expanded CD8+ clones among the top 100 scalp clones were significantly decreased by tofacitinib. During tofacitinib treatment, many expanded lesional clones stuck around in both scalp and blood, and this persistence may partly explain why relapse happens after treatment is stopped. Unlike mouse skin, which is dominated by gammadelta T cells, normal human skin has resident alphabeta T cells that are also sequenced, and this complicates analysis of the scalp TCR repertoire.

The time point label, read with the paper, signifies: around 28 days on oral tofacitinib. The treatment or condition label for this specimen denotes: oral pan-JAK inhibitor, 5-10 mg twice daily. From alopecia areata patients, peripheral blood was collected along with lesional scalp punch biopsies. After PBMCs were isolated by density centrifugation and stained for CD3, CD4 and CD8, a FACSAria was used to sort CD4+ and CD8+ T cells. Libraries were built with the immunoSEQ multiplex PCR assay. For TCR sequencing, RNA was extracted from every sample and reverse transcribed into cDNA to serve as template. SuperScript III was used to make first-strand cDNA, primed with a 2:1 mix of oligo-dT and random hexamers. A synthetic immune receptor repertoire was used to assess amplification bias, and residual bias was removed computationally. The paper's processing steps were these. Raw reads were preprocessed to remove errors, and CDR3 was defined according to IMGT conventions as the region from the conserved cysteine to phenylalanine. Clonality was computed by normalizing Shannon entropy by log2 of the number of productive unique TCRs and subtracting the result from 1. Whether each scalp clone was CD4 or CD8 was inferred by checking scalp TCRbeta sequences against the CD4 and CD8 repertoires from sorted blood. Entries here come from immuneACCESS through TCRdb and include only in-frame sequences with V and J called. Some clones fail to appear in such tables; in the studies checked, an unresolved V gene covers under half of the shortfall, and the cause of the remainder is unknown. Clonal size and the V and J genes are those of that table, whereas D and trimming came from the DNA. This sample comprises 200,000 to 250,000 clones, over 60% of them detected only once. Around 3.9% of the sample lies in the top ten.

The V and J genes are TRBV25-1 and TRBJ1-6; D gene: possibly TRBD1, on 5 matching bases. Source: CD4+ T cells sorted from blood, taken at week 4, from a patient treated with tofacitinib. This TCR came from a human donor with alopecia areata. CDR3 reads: CASSRQGTDRNSPLHF. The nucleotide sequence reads TGTGCCAGCAGTCGGCAGGGAACAGATCGTAATTCACCCCTCCACTTT.